This T cell receptor beta chain is from a study of blood T cell repertoires in COVID-19. Study in general: The United States, Italy and Spain supplied acute and convalescent COVID-19 samples. The analysed material was cDNA or gDNA that came from T cells, B-cell-depleted T cells, or PBMCs.

As originally analysed: Reference gene primers were amplified, and this amplification served to estimate nucleated cell counts. Sequencing used immunoSEQ multiplex PCR; TCRdb keeps in-frame clones, though not all of them. V and J calls and clone size follow that table, whereas D and trimming were derived from the DNA. The sample yields about 300,000 clones, 88% seen once. Seattle patients were enrolled during active infection and followed longitudinally. Sequencing input: peripheral blood. The sequence derives from a woman aged 25-40 years with COVID-19, enrolled during active disease.

For the CDR3, the DNA is TGTGCCAGCAGCTTAGGTGGACAATATAATTCACCCCTCCACTTT. This gives the protein CASSLGGQYNSPLHF. The rearrangement uses TRBV11-2 and TRBJ1-6, with a tentative D call TRBD1 (5 bases). The CDR3 has 15 residues. The V end lost 1 base, the J end lost 4 bases, and 8 bases lay between the germline ends. Germline loops: CDR1 SGHAT, CDR2 FQNNGV.